The 21 T cell receptor beta chains below were found in one sample sequenced in a study of T cell responses to AZD1222 COVID-19 vaccine. Produced via immunoSEQ multiplex PCR; TCRdb's table is partial and in-frame only. Of about 140,000 clones in the sample, roughly 90% are singletons; the top ten hold about 1.9%. The starting material was peripheral blood, obtained on day 0 of AZD1222 vaccination. The receptors here all came from an adult in good health.

The rearrangement uses TRBV7-8 and TRBJ1-5; no clear D. The CDR3 runs 17 residues. Germline V CDR1 and CDR2: SGHVS, FQNEAQ. V shed 5 bases and J shed 1 base, with 18 bases lying between them. The CDR3 here is CASSPAVRVPSNQPQHF. In nucleotides, the CDR3 is TGTGCCAGCAGCCCAGCGGTTCGGGTCCCGAGCAATCAGCCCCAGCATTTT.

The gene calls are TRBV5-6 and TRBJ2-7; D possibly corresponds to TRBD1 (5 bases). The CDR3 consists of 15 residues. CDR1 and CDR2 (germline): SGHDT, YYEEEE. Trimming cost V 0 bases and J 4 bases, with 14 bases left between them. The CDR3 sequence: CASSLDPHGAYEQYF. The CDR3 DNA follows: TGTGCCAGCAGCTTGGACCCTCATGGGGCGTACGAGCAGTACTTC.

CDR3 in DNA: TGTGCCAGCAGCTTAGCAGAGAAGGCTGGAAACACCATATATTTT. Encoded protein: CASSLAEKAGNTIYF. The chain has TRBV7-9 and TRBJ1-3; D is unresolved. Germline assignment: CDR1 SEHNR and CDR2 FQNEAQ (reference sequence). V shed 0 bases and J shed 2 bases, with 8 bases lying between them. The CDR3 has 15 amino acids.

The chain employs TRBV3-1 (or the pseudogene TRBV3-2) and TRBJ2-7; D remains unclear. The V and J ends lost 4 bases and 7 bases respectively, with 11 bases between them. In germline, CDR1 is LGHDT, CDR2 YNNKEL (reference sequence). The CDR3 spans 12 residues. CDR3 region: CASSPSDWEQYF. Written as DNA, the CDR3 is TGTGCCAGCAGCCCGAGTGATTGGGAGCAGTACTTC.

V usage is TRBV29-1 and J usage is TRBJ1-2; D uncertain. Trimming removed 3 bases at V and 8 bases at J, with 16 bases between. The V gene's germline CDR1 is SQVTM and CDR2 ANQGSEA. The length of the CDR3 is 13 residues. CDR3 protein: CSVDEGVVRGYTF. CDR3 in DNA: TGCAGCGTTGATGAGGGAGTCGTGCGAGGCTACACCTTC.

CDR3 bases: TGTGCCAGCTCACCACCGGGGAGGAATGAAGCTTTCTTT. Protein: CASSPPGRNEAFF. This chain connects TRBV18 to TRBJ1-1; D call uncertain. Trimming removed 0 bases at V and 7 bases at J, with 9 bases between. This CDR3 has 13 amino acids. Germline-derived CDR1 and CDR2 are KGHSH and LQKENI.

The chain links TRBV27 to TRBJ2-3; TRBD2 agrees at 7 bases. Trimming at V came to 3 bases and at J to 0 bases, leaving 9 bases not matched to a gene. CDR3 size: 17 residues. Germline CDR1 MNHEY, CDR2 SMNVEV (reference sequence). CDR3 protein: CASSFEASGRSTDTQYF. CDR3 nucleotides: TGTGCCAGCAGTTTTGAGGCTAGCGGACGGAGCACAGATACGCAGTATTTT.

The V and J genes are TRBV5-4 and TRBJ1-6; D unclear. CDR3 length: 14 amino acids. Per the germline V gene, CDR1 is SGHNT and CDR2 is YYREEE (reference sequence). Between the trimmed V and J ends, which lost 1 base and 10 bases, there was a span of 12 bases. The CDR3, as DNA: TGTGCCAGCAGCTTGTGGCAGTACGGCTCACCCCTCCACTTT. Translated: CASSLWQYGSPLHF.

J is TRBJ2-3 and V is TRBV4-1, with 7 bases lining up with TRBD1. CDR1 MGHRA and CDR2 YSYEKL come from the germline V gene. The CDR3 spans 16 residues. V was pared by 0 bases and J by 3 bases, with 6 bases of the junction left unmatched. As DNA, the CDR3 is TGCGCCAGCAGCCAAGATAAGGACAGGTTAACAGATACGCAGTATTTT. Residues: CASSQDKDRLTDTQYF.

On this clone: Other DNA sequences of this sample code for an identical CDR3. The rearrangement links TRBV18 to TRBJ1-1, with a tentative D call TRBD1 (5 bases). The ends were cut back, 4 bases at V and 2 bases at J, with 14 bases in the middle. CDR3 length: 15 amino acids. CDR1 and CDR2 from the germline V gene are KGHSH and LQKENI. In nucleotides, the CDR3 is TGTGCCAGCTCACTCGGGACTGGCGGAAACACTGAAGCTTTCTTT. Translation: CASSLGTGGNTEAFF.

The chain employs TRBV7-9 and TRBJ1-2, with D perhaps matching TRBD1 (5 bases). Germline assignment: CDR1 SEHNR and CDR2 FQNEAQ (reference sequence). The CDR3 contains 16 residues. V was pared by 3 bases and J by 0 bases, with 14 bases between. The CDR3 DNA sequence: TGTGCCAGCAGCTTCGGGGACTCAAGAGCTAACTATGGCTACACCTTC. Its translation is CASSFGDSRANYGYTF. Drawing the rest from reference TRBV7-9 and TRBJ1-2, the complete variable domain is DTGVSQNPRHKITKRGQNVTFRCDPISEHNRLYWYRQTLGQGPEFLTYFQNEAQLEKSRLLSDRFSAERPKGSFSTLEIQRTEQGDSAMYLCASSFGDSRANYGYTFGSGTRLTVV.

The chain links TRBV11-2 to TRBJ2-7; D unclear. Looked up from germline, CDR1 is SGHAT and CDR2 is FQNNGV. V dropped 1 base and J dropped 5 bases, with 3 bases sitting between them. The CDR3 contains 11 residues. CDR3 bases: TGTGCCAGCAGCTTAGGTCACGAGCAGTACTTC. This translates into CASSLGHEQYF.

CDR3 residues: CASSGGNQPQHF. CDR3 bases: TGTGCCAGCTCTGGGGGCAATCAGCCCCAGCATTTT. The chain has TRBV6-6 and TRBJ1-5; D ambiguous. The ends were cut back, 8 bases at V and 2 bases at J, with 7 bases in the middle. Germline V lookup: CDR1 MNHNY, CDR2 SVGAGI (reference sequence). This CDR3 has 12 residues.

This clone was seen a single time. The chain joins TRBV11-2 to TRBJ2-7, with 9 bases matching TRBD1. The V gene's germline CDR1 is SGHAT and CDR2 FQNNGV. V lost 5 bases to trimming and J lost 4 bases; unmatched junction nucleotides: 9. This CDR3 contains 15 residues. The CDR3 DNA sequence: TGTGCCAGCAGCGCGGTCCGGACAGGGGTGTACGAGCAGTACTTC. It codes for CASSAVRTGVYEQYF.

The chain recombines TRBV15 with TRBJ1-2; 8 bases are a match to TRBD1. The germline V gene encodes CDR1 LNHNV and CDR2 YYDKDF (reference sequence). This CDR3 comprises 13 residues. V lost 7 bases and J lost 1; bases outside the gene matches: 2. DNA of the CDR3: TGTGCCACCATCGACAGGGGTAACTATGGCTACACCTTC. Amino acid sequence: CATIDRGNYGYTF.

This chain uses TRBV29-1 with TRBJ1-2; TRBD1 might be the D (6 bases). In germline, CDR1 is SQVTM, CDR2 ANQGSEA. This CDR3 contains 11 residues. V lost 5 bases, J lost 2 bases, and 6 bases lay in between. The CDR3 coding sequence is TGCAGCGTTACAGGGAACTATGGCTACACCTTC. Translating gives CSVTGNYGYTF.

The CDR3 nucleotides are TGTGCCACCAGAGGGCGAGGAGACACTGAAGCTTTCTTT. Translating it yields CATRGRGDTEAFF. The V call is TRBV24-1, the J call TRBJ1-1; D ambiguous. Per the germline V gene, CDR1 is KGHDR and CDR2 is SFDVKD. The V and J ends lost 7 bases and 3 bases respectively, with 11 bases between them. The CDR3 spans 13 residues.

The chain employs TRBV6-4 and TRBJ2-3; 10 bases align to TRBD1. Germline V gene sequence: CDR1 MRHNA, CDR2 SNTAGT. The CDR3 consists of 14 residues. J lost 4 bases, V lost 4 bases, and 2 bases had no gene match. The CDR3 coding sequence is TGTGCCAGCAGTGCCGGGACAGGGGCAGATACGCAGTATTTT. Translation: CASSAGTGADTQYF.

The chain combines TRBV18 with TRBJ1-1, with unresolved D. Deletions cut 3 bases from V and 1 base from J, with 18 bases between. The germline CDR1 and CDR2 sequences are KGHSH and LQKENI. The CDR3 extends over 17 amino acids. CDR3 coding DNA: TGTGCCAGCTCACCGGCTACCACCGGGTTTCCGAACACTGAAGCTTTCTTT. This translates into CASSPATTGFPNTEAFF.

This chain connects TRBV6-5 to TRBJ1-5; unclear D gene. The CDR3 loop spans 13 amino acids. Trimming left V 7 bases short and J 4 bases short, with 11 bases between. CDR1 and CDR2 from the germline V gene are MNHEY and SVGAGI. The CDR3 DNA reads TGTGCCAGCACCTCCCCCGGAAATCAGCCCCAGCATTTT. It translates to CASTSPGNQPQHF.

Regarding this clone: This CDR3 is also generated by other DNA sequences in the sample. This chain links TRBV19 with TRBJ1-5; 11 nucleotides line up with TRBD1. CDR1 LNHDA and CDR2 SQIVND come from the germline V gene (reference sequence). CDR3 length: 12 amino acids. Trimming at V came to 9 bases and at J to 6 bases, leaving 1 base not matched to a gene. CDR3 amino acids: CASGTGGQPQHF. The CDR3 nucleotides are TGTGCCAGCGGGACAGGGGGTCAGCCCCAGCATTTT.